Each of the 31 T cell receptor beta chains below was sequenced from the same sample in a study of OX40 agonist ivuxolimab in advanced cancers. Profiling relied on immunoSEQ multiplex PCR, and the TCRdb table lists in-frame clones only, not all of them. Here the sample spans some 25,000 clones, approximately 86% being singletons. The sample consisted of CD4+ or CD8+ T cells sorted from blood, taken in a trial of the OX40 agonist ivuxolimab. These TCRs come from an adult with an advanced solid tumor such as melanoma, head and neck, liver or kidney cancer.

The rearrangement uses TRBV4-1 and TRBJ2-5, with 12 bases identical to TRBD2. The end of the DNA aligns better with TRBJ2-7, so the J call may be wrong. This CDR3 has 16 amino acids. CDR1 and CDR2 (germline): MGHRA, YSYEKL. The CDR3 region has the DNA TGCGCCAGCAGCCAAGACCCTCTAGCGGGAGGGGGCGAGCAGTACTTC. Translation gives CASSQDPLAGGGEQYF.

The sample holds one count of this clone. The rearrangement uses TRBV19 and TRBJ1-5, with a possible D match to TRBD1 (6 bases). V gave up 9 bases and J gave up 3 bases, with 15 bases separating them. The CDR3 sequence is 14 residues long. Germline lookup yields CDR1 LNHDA and CDR2 SQIVND (reference sequence). CDR3 coding DNA: TGTGCCAGCAATAAAGGACAGTACAATCAGCCCCAGCATTTT. Encoded protein: CASNKGQYNQPQHF.

This sequence joins TRBV4-1 and TRBJ2-5; D is undetermined. Trimming cost V 1 base and J 5 bases, with 8 bases left between them. CDR3 size: 13 residues. Germline assignment: CDR1 MGHRA and CDR2 YSYEKL. CDR3 protein: CASSQVTLETQYF. CDR3 nucleotides: TGCGCCAGCAGCCAAGTCACACTGGAGACCCAGTACTTC.

This clone has a handful of counts. This chain links TRBV19 with TRBJ1-1; 8 bases map to TRBD1. The CDR3 has 14 amino acids. Germline values: CDR1 LNHDA, CDR2 SQIVND (reference sequence). The V segment lost 6 bases and the J segment 3 bases; nucleotides outside the gene matches: 6. The CDR3 DNA follows: TGTGCCAGTAGAGCAGGGGGCCTCGACACTGAAGCTTTCTTT. Translation: CASRAGGLDTEAFF.

The rearrangement links TRBV7-6 to TRBJ2-7, with 13 bases lining up with TRBD2. The CDR3 spans 14 residues. CDR1 SGHVS and CDR2 FNYEAQ come from the germline V gene. Germline trimming cut 4 bases from V and 5 bases from J; bases unmatched to any gene: 2. The CDR3 sequence: CASSSGLAGDEQYF. The CDR3 nucleotides read TGTGCCAGCAGCTCAGGACTAGCGGGAGACGAGCAGTACTTC.

This sequence joins TRBV27 and TRBJ2-3; no clear D gene. CDR1 is MNHEY and CDR2 is SMNVEV in the germline V gene (reference sequence). The ends were cut back, 4 bases at V and 7 bases at J, with 6 bases in the middle. CDR3 length: 11 amino acids. CDR3 sequence reads: CASSSGYTQYF. As DNA, the CDR3 is TGTGCCAGCAGTTCGGGCTATACGCAGTATTTT.

This clone was detected only a few times. This chain links TRBV4-1 with TRBJ2-4; the match to TRBD1 covers 7 bases. The CDR3 totals 17 residues. With V trimmed by 4 bases and J by 0 bases, 9 bases remained unmatched. Germline-derived CDR1 and CDR2 are MGHRA and YSYEKL. As DNA, the CDR3 is TGCGCCAGCAGCCCTGCGGAAGGGACAGTAGCCAAAAACATTCAGTACTTC. Translating gives CASSPAEGTVAKNIQYF.

The V and J genes are TRBV28 and TRBJ1-4; no clear D gene. This CDR3 region has 11 residues. CDR1 MDHEN and CDR2 SYDVKM come from the germline V gene. V was trimmed by 5 bases and J by 14 bases, leaving 12 bases between them. The CDR3 sequence is CASSPGSKLFF. CDR3 sequence (DNA): TGTGCCAGCAGTCCAGGAAGCAAGCTGTTTTTT. Together with reference TRBV28 and TRBJ1-4, the CDR3 gives the full variable domain: DVKVTQSSRYLVKRTGEKVFLECVQDMDHENMFWYRQDPGLGLRLIYFSYDVKMKEKGDIPEGYSVSREKKERFSLILESASTNQTSMYLCASSPGSKLFFGSGTQLSVL.

This chain joins TRBV6-5 and TRBJ2-7, with 11 bases that match TRBD2. The CDR3 consists of 13 residues. Trimming cost V 6 bases and J 4 bases; bases outside gene matches: 2. Germline loops: CDR1 MNHEY, CDR2 SVGAGI. CDR3: CASSLAGGYEQYF. Here the CDR3 DNA reads TGTGCCAGCAGCCTAGCGGGAGGTTACGAGCAGTACTTC.

This clone was counted a few times. V and J are TRBV19 and TRBJ1-1; D unclear. The length of the CDR3 is 12 residues. Per germline, CDR1 LNHDA and CDR2 SQIVND (reference sequence). V lost 7 bases to trimming and J lost 8 bases, with 14 bases between them. The CDR3 DNA sequence: TGTGCCAGTACTGCAACGGCCGAGGAAGCTTTCTTT. Encoded protein: CASTATAEEAFF.

The chain is built from TRBV4-1 and TRBJ2-3; D is uncertain. The CDR3 covers 15 residues. The germline V and J ends were trimmed by 0 bases and 1 base, with 8 bases remaining between them. Germline-derived CDR1 and CDR2 are MGHRA and YSYEKL. The CDR3 region is CASSQEVRGTDTQYF. The CDR3 DNA sequence: TGCGCCAGCAGCCAAGAGGTCCGGGGCACAGATACGCAGTATTTT.

V usage is TRBV4-1 and J usage is TRBJ2-3; D is unclear. Germline lookup yields CDR1 MGHRA and CDR2 YSYEKL. The CDR3 is made up of 14 amino acids. The ends were cut back, 1 base at V and 2 bases at J, with 7 bases in the middle. In nucleotides, the CDR3 is TGCGCCAGCAGCCAAGGGATGTACACAGATACGCAGTATTTT. Amino acid sequence: CASSQGMYTDTQYF.

The chain recombines TRBV11-3 with TRBJ2-2; D is unresolved. Germline V CDR1 and CDR2: SGHNT, YENEEA. The CDR3 runs to 13 residues. V was shortened by 1 base and J by 4 bases, with 4 bases between the two germline ends. Here the CDR3 DNA reads TGTGCCAGCAGCTTAGCAGGCACCGGGGAGCTGTTTTTT. Translating it yields CASSLAGTGELFF. The complete variable domain, with remaining parts taken from reference TRBV11-3 and TRBJ2-2, reads EAGVVQSPRYKIIEKKQPVAFWCNPISGHNTLYWYLQNLGQGPELLIRYENEEAVDDSQLPKDRFSAERLKGVDSTLKIQPAELGDSAVYLCASSLAGTGELFFGEGSRLTVL.

The chain recombines TRBV6-6 with TRBJ2-5; D is undetermined. In germline, CDR1 is MNHNY, CDR2 SVGAGI (reference sequence). Trimming took 7 bases from V and 0 from J, leaving 6 bases between them. The CDR3 contains 12 residues. CDR3 protein: CASTGNQETQYF. CDR3 nucleotides: TGTGCCAGCACCGGTAACCAAGAGACCCAGTACTTC.

This chain uses TRBV20-1 with TRBJ2-1; D may correspond to TRBD1 or TRBD2 (5 bases each). Between the trimmed V and J ends, which lost 7 bases and 6 bases, there was a span of 10 bases. CDR1 is DFQATT and CDR2 is SNEGSKA in the germline V gene (reference sequence). The CDR3 contains 11 residues. CDR3 bases: TGCAGTGTGAGTGGGGGCAATGAGCAGTTCTTC. It yields the protein CSVSGGNEQFF.

This clone appeared a single time. The rearrangement uses TRBV6-1 and TRBJ2-3, with D possibly being TRBD1 or TRBD2 (5 bases each). The CDR3 is 13 residues long. Germline V gene sequence: CDR1 MNHNS, CDR2 SASEGT. Trimming stripped 6 bases from V and 6 bases from J, with 13 bases between. For the CDR3, the DNA is TGTGCCAGCAGCCACGGGGACGCCGATACGCAGTATTTT. This sequence encodes CASSHGDADTQYF.

This clone was seen a single time. The chain links TRBV7-9 to TRBJ2-7; TRBD2 is a possible D gene (5 bases). V lost 4 bases to trimming and J lost 0 bases, with 25 bases between them. CDR3 length: 19 residues. Looked up from germline, CDR1 is SEHNR and CDR2 is FQNEAQ (reference sequence). The CDR3 DNA reads as TGTGCCAGCAGCTCGGCCGACGCCCTCCGGGGTATGAGCTCCTACGAGCAGTACTTC. Translation gives CASSSADALRGMSSYEQYF.

This clone was counted between two and nine times. This chain joins TRBV29-1 and TRBJ2-7; TRBD2 is a possible D gene (6 bases). There are 14 residues in the CDR3. CDR1 and CDR2 from the germline V gene are SQVTM and ANQGSEA. V shed 6 bases and J shed 3 bases, with 18 bases lying between them. Written as DNA, the CDR3 is TGCAGCGTCGCCCAACCGGGACTGGACTACGAGCAGTACTTC. This codes for CSVAQPGLDYEQYF.

V is TRBV14 and J is TRBJ2-6; possibly TRBD2 for D (6 bases). This CDR3 region has 20 residues. Per the germline V gene, CDR1 is SGHDN and CDR2 is FVKESK. V was pared by 4 bases and J by 0 bases, with 22 bases between. As DNA, the CDR3 is TGTGCCAGCAGCCGGTCCTCTTCCGGAACTAGCTACTCTGGGGCCAACGTCCTGACTTTC. It is translated as CASSRSSSGTSYSGANVLTF. The complete variable domain, with remaining parts taken from reference TRBV14 and TRBJ2-6, reads EAGVTQFPSHSVIEKGQTVTLRCDPISGHDNLYWYRRVMGKEIKFLLHFVKESKQDESGMPNNRFLAERTGGTYSTLKVQPAELEDSGVYFCASSRSSSGTSYSGANVLTFGAGSRLTVL.

The gene calls are TRBV27 and TRBJ2-7; 10 bases align to TRBD1. Trimming removed 11 bases from V and 1 base from J; junction bases left unmatched: 5. CDR3 size: 13 residues. CDR1 MNHEY and CDR2 SMNVEV come from the germline V gene (reference sequence). CDR3 bases: TGTGCCTCGGGACAGGGGACATCCTACGAGCAGTACTTC. It specifies CASGQGTSYEQYF.

The chain couples TRBV5-4 to TRBJ2-1; perhaps TRBD2 as D (7 bases). Trimming removed 3 bases from V and 6 bases from J, with 22 bases in between. The germline CDR1 and CDR2 sequences are SGHNT and YYREEE (reference sequence). The CDR3 length is 17 residues. CDR3 region: CASSSSLEGGGFNEQFF. The CDR3 DNA is TGTGCCAGCAGCTCGTCCTTAGAGGGAGGGGGTTTCAATGAGCAGTTCTTC.

The chain combines TRBV30 with TRBJ1-3, with D hard to call. This CDR3 is 14 amino acids long. Trimming pared 5 bases from V and 1 base from J, leaving 12 bases between. The germline V gene encodes CDR1 GTSNPN and CDR2 SVGIG (reference sequence). CDR3 residues: CAWSAASSGNTIYF. The CDR3 nucleotides are TGTGCCTGGTCCGCGGCTAGTTCTGGAAACACCATATATTTT. The whole variable domain, filled in from reference TRBV30 and TRBJ1-3, reads SQTIHQWPATLVQPVGSPLSLECTVEGTSNPNLYWYRQAAGRGLQLLFYSVGIGQISSEVPQNLSASRPQDRQFILSSKKLLLSDSGFYLCAWSAASSGNTIYFGEGSWLTVV.

This clone was picked up one time. V usage is TRBV19 and J usage is TRBJ2-2; tentative D call: TRBD1 (5 bases). Germline-derived CDR1 and CDR2 are LNHDA and SQIVND (reference sequence). Trimming pared 6 bases from V and 2 bases from J, leaving 16 bases between. This CDR3 region has 16 residues. CDR3 bases: TGTGCCAGTAGGAAAATCAGACAGCCCAACACCGGGGAGCTGTTTTTT. It codes for CASRKIRQPNTGELFF.

The sample holds one count of this clone. This sequence joins TRBV28 and TRBJ2-1; 14 bases match TRBD2. V was clipped by 3 bases and J by 8 bases; unmatched bases: 9. The CDR3 has 17 amino acids. The V gene's germline CDR1 is MDHEN and CDR2 SYDVKM. The CDR3 is CASSFGTSGRFNDEQFF. DNA for the CDR3: TGTGCCAGCAGTTTTGGGACTAGCGGGAGATTTAACGATGAGCAGTTCTTC.

This clone was seen only a few times. J is TRBJ2-1 and V is TRBV7-9; TRBD1 might be the D (6 bases). Germline CDR1 is SEHNR and CDR2 is FQNEAQ (reference sequence). V gave up 5 bases and J gave up 7 bases, with 15 bases separating them. The CDR3 loop spans 14 amino acids. This CDR3 reads CASSGSTGGNEQFF. The CDR3 DNA reads TGTGCCAGCAGCGGGTCGACAGGTGGAAATGAGCAGTTCTTC.

The chain is built from TRBV7-9 and TRBJ1-5, with D unresolved. Per germline, CDR1 SEHNR and CDR2 FQNEAQ (reference sequence). Trimming pared 1 base from V and 5 bases from J, leaving 21 bases between. The CDR3 has 18 residues. The DNA of the CDR3 is TGTGCCAGCAGCTTAGGAGGTTGGGCCGACCTTGGGGATCAGCCCCAGCATTTT. Encoded protein: CASSLGGWADLGDQPQHF.

This rearrangement joins TRBV27 to TRBJ2-7; 11 positions match TRBD2. This CDR3 region has 15 residues. V shed 2 bases, J shed 1 base, and the junction held 1 base outside the gene matches. CDR1 is MNHEY and CDR2 is SMNVEV in the germline V gene (reference sequence). The CDR3 bases are TGTGCCAGCAGTTTAGGGACTAGCGGATCCTACGAGCAGTACTTC. It specifies CASSLGTSGSYEQYF.

This chain connects TRBV4-1 to TRBJ2-5; 10 bases map to TRBD2. J gave up 3 bases and V 0 bases, and 4 bases lay outside the gene matches. This CDR3 is 16 amino acids long. CDR1 MGHRA and CDR2 YSYEKL come from the germline V gene. CDR3 sequence (DNA): TGCGCCAGCAGCCAAGAGTTCCTAGCGGGAGAAGAGACCCAGTACTTC. Encoded protein: CASSQEFLAGEETQYF.

This chain joins TRBV27 and TRBJ2-5; TRBD1 matches at 8 bases. The CDR3 runs 13 residues. Trimming cost V 6 bases and J 4 bases; bases outside gene matches: 4. Germline assignment: CDR1 MNHEY and CDR2 SMNVEV (reference sequence). CDR3 amino acids: CASRTTGGETQYF. CDR3 in DNA: TGTGCCAGCAGAACTACAGGGGGAGAGACCCAGTACTTC.

This sequence joins TRBV29-1 and TRBJ2-1, with D unresolved. Germline lookup yields CDR1 SQVTM and CDR2 ANQGSEA. The CDR3 runs to 14 residues. The germline V and J ends were trimmed by 3 bases and 0 bases, with 9 bases remaining between them. The CDR3 nucleotides read TGCAGCGTTGAGAACGATAGCTCCTACAATGAGCAGTTCTTC. It specifies CSVENDSSYNEQFF.

V and J are TRBV11-2 and TRBJ1-5; TRBD1 aligns across 7 bases. J gave up 2 bases and V 5 bases, and 9 bases lay outside the gene matches. CDR1 SGHAT and CDR2 FQNNGV come from the germline V gene. This CDR3 spans 16 amino acids. For the CDR3, the DNA is TGTGCCAGCAGCGCCGACACAGGGGTGCGCAATCAGCCCCAGCATTTT. This codes for CASSADTGVRNQPQHF.